This T cell receptor beta chain was found in a study of blood T cell repertoires in COVID-19. Turning to the study itself: COVID-19 samples from acute and convalescent phases originated in the United States, Italy and Spain. T cells, B-cell-depleted T cells, or PBMCs provided the cDNA or gDNA that served as material.

Points on this clone: A read error may explain this, as a much larger clone is one base away.

Per the original methods: Reference gene primers were amplified, and this amplification served to estimate nucleated cell counts. Method: immunoSEQ multiplex PCR; TCRdb's copy keeps in-frame clones and lacks some. V and J calls and clone size follow that table, whereas D and trimming were derived from the DNA. This sample has about 210,000 clones, with 82% found just once. Enrolment of Seattle patients took place during active infection, and they were followed longitudinally. This TCR was recovered from a woman aged 55-75 years with COVID-19, enrolled during active disease. Sequencing was carried out using peripheral blood.

The CDR3 loop reads CASSTGLTGGTSYEQYF. CDR3 DNA sequence: TGTGCCAGCAGCACAGGACTAACGGGAGGCACTTCCTACGAGCAGTACTTC. The chain uses TRBV5-5 and TRBJ2-7; the match to TRBD2 covers 7 bases. Germline V gene lookup returns CDR1 SGHKS and CDR2 YYEKEE (reference sequence). The CDR3 extends over 17 amino acids. Trimming cost V 4 bases and J 1 base; bases outside gene matches: 14.